This T cell receptor (beta chain) was recovered during a study of beta chain features in type 1 diabetes. Study-level findings and limits: When Type 1 diabetes patients were examined, their TCRB CDR3s proved moderately but significantly shorter in all four CD4+ subsets.

V shed 3 bases, J shed 2 bases, and the junction held 1 base outside the gene matches. Germline-derived CDR1 and CDR2 are SGHNT and YYREEE (reference sequence). The CDR3 sequence is 13 residues long. Expressed TCRB transcripts got sequenced, as all isolated RNA was reverse transcribed. The protocol was immunoSEQ multiplex PCR, while the TCRdb copy is restricted to in-frame clones and leaves out a portion. The sample contains some 48,000 clones, 35% to 55% of which appear only once. Details on this clone: What it binds is not known.

The chain employs TRBV5-4 and TRBJ1-2, with 7 bases identical to TRBD1. The clonotype comes from a man aged 30 to 45 with type 1 diabetes. The sample comprised stem cell memory CD4+ T cells from blood. The CDR3 loop reads CASSSGQNYGYTF. The DNA of the CDR3 is TGTGCCAGCAGCTCGGGACAGAACTATGGCTACACCTTC.